This TCR beta chain was retrieved from a study of cytomegalovirus exposure and HLA in healthy donors (dated by TCRdb to 2016 to 2017). Describing the broader study: According to an earlier analysis of 587 of the donors, about 190 million T cells yielded some 110 million unique TCR beta sequences and approximately 300 Gb of sequence data. In a later genetic analysis, genome-wide SNP genotypes for about 55% of the roughly 700 donors were used, and that subset was treated as a discovery cohort. To study patterns of TCR occurrence, a later analysis re-analyzed previously published TCR beta repertoires from around 660 donors and added high-resolution HLA genotyping. The study aimed to test whether cataloging public T cell receptors could reveal signatures of past pathogen exposure. To decide whether each TCR beta V gene segment behaved as functional or pseudogenic, an earlier analysis of fewer than 750 of the donors relied on high-throughput TCR beta sequencing. All discovery cohort repertoires had been generated using a single sequencing platform. To predict cytomegalovirus infection status, the study brought together high-throughput TCR immunosequencing, statistical association of individual TCRs with disease status, and machine learning. The study used immunosequencing to profile the T cell repertoires of approximately 630 subjects and linked those repertoires to cytomegalovirus serostatus. A separate validation cohort of roughly 130 different subjects was used in addition to the approximately 700-subject first cohort. The genetic ancestry cluster associated with self-reported Caucasian donors included over 65% of the roughly 400 genotyped donors. HLA typing covered class I and class II loci at four-digit resolution. Donor age, sex, ethnicity and CMV serostatus were compiled together with the repertoire data. Roughly 300 gigabases of sequencing data and 75 million to 85 million unique TCR sequences made up an early release that covered several hundred HLA-typed donors. Across 398 genotyped donors of the cohort, an average of about 220,000 unique TCR beta nucleotide sequences per donor were sequenced, and 15% to 20% of those sequences were non-productive. In the later analysis, no new phenotypic data were used to find candidate immune exposures; instead, reliance was placed on TCR beta sequences and their occurrence across donors. Typing coverage differed by locus: A, B, C, DRB1 and DQB1 were typed in about 629-630 donors, DQA1 in about 550, DPA1 in over 600, and DPB1 in roughly 470. Roughly 5 DR-DQ haplotypes were handled as single units for association and clustering, since linkage in the cohort was strong. Overall study results and their limits: In a later analysis, HLA-associated TCR beta chains were found to be more clonally expanded and to have lower generation probabilities than equally common non-associated chains. At a false discovery rate of 0.05, a later analysis linked 16,951 TCR beta sequences to specific HLA alleles. A further reported finding was that TCR beta sequences accurately predicted the HLA-A and HLA-B alleles for most subjects in the first cohort. Because counts were too low, around 17 rarely observed V segments, including chromosome 9 orphons, were left out of the earlier analysis of about 500 of the donors. The study listed 150 to 200 TCR beta chains as associated with cytomegalovirus. According to a later analysis, most CMV-associated TCR beta chains appeared to be HLA-restricted, and the HLA associations seemed to be driven largely by CMV exposure. Immune exposure information for the cohort was limited to CMV serostatus. Broadly in line with IMGT annotations, most TCR beta V segments showed up in productive rearrangements about 87% or about 30% of the time in an earlier analysis of several hundred of the donors. The authors suggested that the approach could potentially be extended to other disease states and immunological phenotypes. Presence/absence analyses assumed roughly uniform sequencing depth across donors, an assumption that may not hold. Some IMGT-functional V segments, including TRBV6-2 and TRBV6-3, could not be distinguished by the 87-base-pair reads and were therefore excluded. In a later analysis, several top co-occurrence clusters were reported to appear linked to parvovirus B19, influenza, CMV and Epstein-Barr virus. A later genetic analysis reported fewer N-insertions in productive TCRs among donors in an Asian-associated ancestry cluster than the roughly 700-donor mean. According to a later analysis, TCR association rates differed among HLA loci, with DRB1 alleles showing the most associated TCRs and HLA-C alleles showing the fewest. Most TCR sequences were seen in very few donors, while some public TCRs were found in many individuals. Because HLA typing was missing for some donors at each locus, association tests included only the typed subset. In this cohort, only TCR beta chains were sequenced, and detectable features were limited by the absence of alpha or paired-chain data. Cytomegalovirus status was reported to be diagnosed by the classifier with high specificity and sensitivity in both the original and validation cohorts. Correlated functional status among segregating V segments might be attributable to linkage disequilibrium, but an unknown experimental factor could not be ruled out. A cluster of highly shared sequence variants was judged likely to represent a technical artifact of the sequencing pipeline. When HLA alleles, especially DR and DQ, strongly co-occurred, attributing TCR associations to individual alleles was difficult. Three of the identified cytomegalovirus-associated TCR beta chains were confirmed in vitro to be specific for cytomegalovirus antigens. An association between a missense DCLRE1C variant and V-gene and J-gene trimming of TCR beta chains was found in a later genetic analysis and replicated in an independent cohort.

The cohort was made up of about 670 healthy bone marrow donors. All cohort members were sampled while nominally healthy, although unrecorded immune exposures were likely present. The donor was CMV seropositive and belonged to the group of 270 or so seropositive cohort members. A peripheral blood sample was collected from each donor, and TCR beta sequencing was performed on peripheral blood mononuclear cells. The Qiagen DNeasy Blood Extraction Kit was used to extract genomic DNA from the blood cell samples. A note on this clone: Its target antigen remains unknown. No much larger clonotype is one base removed from it; base qualities were not supplied.

Reading from cysteine to phenylalanine, the CDR3 counts 13 amino acids. CDR3 DNA only is kept here, 39 bases in frame from base 1. After removal of 4 bases from V and 4 bases from J, the junction retains 4 bases not matched to a gene. The germline V gene encodes CDR1 SQVTM and CDR2 ANQGSEA. Libraries were constructed by the immunoSEQ multiplex PCR assay. For the multiplex PCR, a mixture combining 60 forward primers for TCR Vbeta segments and 13 reverse primers for TCR Jbeta segments was used. A multiplex PCR assay on genomic DNA amplified the CDR3 region of rearranged TCR beta genes. The Illumina HiSeq System was used to sequence the amplified TCR beta libraries as 87-base-pair reads. In the authors' own workflow: Across the 640 or so repertoires, a later analysis counted 60 million to 90 million unique TCR beta chains, roughly 11 million of which were shared by at least two donors. Raw reads were error-corrected and collapsed into unique sequences by a nearest-neighbor algorithm in which closely related sequences were merged to remove PCR and sequencing errors. V, D and J gene segments were assigned by aligning CDR3 sequences to IMGT reference sequences. For a sequence to be retained, a match of at least six nucleotides was required to both a V gene segment and a J gene segment. Rearrangements were classified as productive when the CDR3 lacked stop codons and remained in frame with V and J, and all other rearrangements were classified as non-productive. CDR3 was defined according to IMGT convention as the region running from the second conserved V-encoded cysteine to the conserved J-encoded phenylalanine. The earlier analysis of approximately 590 of the donors excluded any sequence lacking an unambiguous match to a single V gene segment. In an earlier analysis of roughly 500 of the donors, V segments were called functional above 56.7% productive rearrangements and were called segregating when the between-donor standard deviation exceeded 5%. A statistical classification framework was developed to diagnose cytomegalovirus status using the catalog of TCR beta chain sequences. In a later analysis, V and J genes were assigned by comparing TCR nucleotide sequences against IMGT/GENE-DB human TR gene sequences. In a later analysis, CDR3 sequences and most-parsimonious VDJ recombination scenarios were assigned using the TCRdist pipeline. A later analysis defined each TCR beta chain by its CDR3 amino acid sequence plus V-gene family, and excluded reads lacking a unique V-gene family. As a way to deal with suspected cross-contamination and a sequencing artifact, a later analysis dropped 640 or so nucleotide sequences that were highly shared and had low generation probability. In a later analysis, a clonal expansion index was calculated for each public chain from normalized within-repertoire ranks of inferred template counts. In a later analysis, generation probabilities were computed with a VDJ recombination model fitted to out-of-frame rearrangements, and the resulting probabilities were checked against IGoR. A later analysis scored TCR-TCR, TCR-HLA and TCR-CMV co-occurrence with hypergeometric tests, applying a repertoire-size bias correction to TCR pairs. A later analysis estimated false discovery rates by permuting HLA or CMV assignments 20 times. In a later analysis, co-occurring TCRs were grouped using DBSCAN, and TCRdist sequence similarity was added for clustering within HLA-allele-positive subsets. Repertoires with fewer than 30,000 or more than 120,000 public chains, plus five repertoires with anomalous nucleotide sharing, were excluded from co-occurrence clustering. TCRdb mirrors the immuneACCESS table, restricted to in-frame sequences. Some clones are absent from its copies; in checked studies, under half trace to an unresolved V gene, and the reason for the others is unknown. V, J and clone size were drawn from that table, and D and trimming were deduced from the DNA. The table for this sample lists around 200,000 clones; around 83% of them were counted only once. Around 1.2% of the sample lies in the top ten.

Sequencing input: PBMCs. The sequence links TRBV29-1 to TRBJ2-5; TRBD1 agrees with 9 junctional bases. The source of this sequence is a girl aged 2 to 10 in good health and CMV-seropositive. The CDR3 region has the sequence CSVAPTGGETQYF. The sequence in DNA is TGCAGCGTTGCCCCGACAGGGGGAGAGACCCAGTACTTC.